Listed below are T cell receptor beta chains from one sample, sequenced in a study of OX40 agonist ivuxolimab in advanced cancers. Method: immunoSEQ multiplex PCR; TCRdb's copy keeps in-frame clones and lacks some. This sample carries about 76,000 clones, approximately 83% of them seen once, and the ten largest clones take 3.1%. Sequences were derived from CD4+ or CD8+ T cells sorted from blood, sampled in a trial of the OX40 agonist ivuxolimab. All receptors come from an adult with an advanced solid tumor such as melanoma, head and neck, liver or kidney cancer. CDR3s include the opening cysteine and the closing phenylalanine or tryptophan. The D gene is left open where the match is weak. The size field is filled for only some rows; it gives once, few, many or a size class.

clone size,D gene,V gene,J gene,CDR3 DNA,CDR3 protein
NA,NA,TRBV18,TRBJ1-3,TGTGCCAGCTCACCATTAGGGAGCACCAGCTCTGGAAACACCATATATTTT,CASSPLGSTSSGNTIYF
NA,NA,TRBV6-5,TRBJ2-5,TGTGCCAGCAGTTACTTGGAGACCCAGTACTTC,CASSYLETQYF
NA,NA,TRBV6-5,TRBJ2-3,TGTGCCAGCAGTTACACTAGCAAAGATACGCAGTATTTT,CASSYTSKDTQYF
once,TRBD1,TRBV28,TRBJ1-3,TGTGCCAGCAGTTTACTCGGGACAGGGTCCTCCTCTGGAAACACCATATATTTT,CASSLLGTGSSSGNTIYF
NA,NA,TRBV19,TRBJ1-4,TGTGCCAGTAGTATCCCTTCGGGACGGAATGAAAAACTGTTTTTT,CASSIPSGRNEKLFF
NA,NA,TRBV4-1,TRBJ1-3,TGCGCCAGCAGCCTCCGCCTTTCGACTGGAAACACCATATATTTT,CASSLRLSTGNTIYF
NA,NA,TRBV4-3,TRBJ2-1,TGCGCCAGCAGCCCCCGGCTAGCCTACAATGAGCAGTTCTTC,CASSPRLAYNEQFF
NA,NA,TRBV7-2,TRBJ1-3,TGTGCCAGCAGCTTTTTGGGACCGGGCTTGGGAAACACCATACATTTT,CASSFLGPGLGNTIHF
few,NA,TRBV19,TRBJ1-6,TGTGCCAGTAATAAAGTTTTCCCGGGCTCACCCCTCCACTTT,CASNKVFPGSPLHF
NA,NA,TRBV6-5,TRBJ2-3,TGTGCCAGCAAGACAGATACGCAGTATTTT,CASKTDTQYF
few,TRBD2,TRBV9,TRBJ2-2,TGTGCCAGCAGCGTACTAGCGGGGGTTACCGGGGAGCTGTTTTTT,CASSVLAGVTGELFF
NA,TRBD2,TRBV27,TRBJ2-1,TGTGCCAGCAGTTTATGGGGGGGAGGCAATGAGCAGTTCTTC,CASSLWGGGNEQFF
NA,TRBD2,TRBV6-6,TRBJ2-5,TGTGCCAGCAGTTACTCGACTAGCGGAGTGGTAGAGACCCAGTACTTC,CASSYSTSGVVETQYF
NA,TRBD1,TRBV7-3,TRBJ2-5,TGTGCCAGCAGCTCCGGGACAGTCGAGACCCAGTACTTC,CASSSGTVETQYF